The entry that follows covers one T cell receptor (beta chain) sequence. The data were obtained in a study of blood T cell repertoires in COVID-19. Across the whole study: The analysed material was cDNA or gDNA that came from T cells, B-cell-depleted T cells, or PBMCs.

CDR3 length: 12 amino acids. Germline loops: CDR1 PRHDT, CDR2 FYEKMQ (reference sequence). V dropped 5 bases and J dropped 14; count of bases not matched to a gene: 9. Libraries were prepared by immunoSEQ multiplex PCR; TCRdb keeps only in-frame clonotypes and omits some of them. The data hold about 35,000 clones, with around 80% observed a single time. The genes are TRBV13 and TRBJ1-3; 7 bases match TRBD1. The specimen was peripheral blood. The receptor was isolated from a man at least 80 years old with active or convalescent COVID-19. In nucleotides, the CDR3 is TGTGCCAGCAGCCCAGGGACAGCCGCTCTATATTTT. The encoded protein is CASSPGTAALYF.